This T cell receptor (beta chain) was recovered during a study of blood T cell repertoires in COVID-19. In the study overall: Sample material is recorded as cDNA or gDNA derived from T cells, B-cell-depleted T cells, or PBMCs.

The protocol was immunoSEQ multiplex PCR, while the TCRdb copy is restricted to in-frame clones and leaves out a portion. Of 120,000 to 150,000 clones detected, 84% appear once; the ten largest clones hold around 6.7%. V dropped 3 bases and J dropped 2 bases, with 7 bases sitting between them. CDR1 is MRHNA and CDR2 is SNTAGT in the germline V gene. This CDR3 has 13 residues. Input material: peripheral blood. The source of this sequence is a woman aged 50 to 60 in a cohort sampled during active or convalescent COVID-19. This chain uses TRBV6-4 with TRBJ1-1; D is undetermined. The CDR3 region has the DNA TGTGCCAGCAGTGAGGAGATAAACACTGAAGCTTTCTTT. It yields the protein CASSEEINTEAFF.